The present entry profiles one T cell receptor (beta chain) with its context. These data originate in a study of T cell changes during pregnancy in multiple sclerosis. Produced via immunoSEQ multiplex PCR; TCRdb's table is partial and in-frame only. The sample holds 55,000 to 85,000 clones, 75% to 95% seen once. Germline CDR1 reads SNHLY; CDR2 reads FYNNEI. The V and J ends lost 4 bases and 11 bases respectively, with 14 bases between them. The CDR3 spans 12 residues. The material sequenced was peripheral blood, taken in the third trimester of pregnancy. The TCR comes from a female donor with multiple sclerosis, enrolled in a pregnancy study. The chain joins TRBV2 to TRBJ1-1; a possible D gene is TRBD1 (6 bases). The DNA of the CDR3 is TGTGCCAGCAGTGGACAGGCGGGTTTGGCTTTCTTT. Translation gives CASSGQAGLAFF.